What follows are 13 T cell receptor beta chains derived from one specimen sequenced in a study of T cells in Graves' hyperthyroidism and ophthalmopathy. RNA transcripts were the template for amplifying TCR beta CDR3 regions. A first-round RT-PCR of the TCR CDR3 used the HTBI primer set. MiXCR, run by TCRdb on the multiplex PCR reads, gives a single entry per CDR3 protein. Among under 450,000 distinct CDR3 sequences listed, 15% to 17% were seen once. Sequenced: blood. The receptors were sampled from a woman aged 18-29 years with Graves' hyperthyroidism.

Worth noting for this clonotype: A much larger clone is a single base away; this may be a read error. This chain uses TRBV3-1 with TRBJ2-3; the D call may be TRBD1 or TRBD2 (6 bases each). Germline V gene lookup returns CDR1 LGHDT and CDR2 YNNKEL (reference sequence). There are 15 residues in the CDR3. V was shortened by 4 bases and J by 10 bases, with 21 bases between the two germline ends. CDR3 nucleotide sequence: TGTGCCAGCAGCCGAGCAAGCCCGGGGGCTGACTCGCAGTATTTT. Encoded protein: CASSRASPGADSQYF.

Only a few counts were recorded for this clonotype. Here the CDR3 DNA reads TGTGCCAGCAGCCAAGTCGGACTAGCCTCAGATACGCAGTATTTT. This codes for CASSQVGLASDTQYF. The chain carries TRBV3-1 and TRBJ2-3, with TRBD2 matching over 8 bases. J was trimmed by 4 bases and V by 1 base; bases with no gene match: 4. The CDR3 totals 15 residues. Germline V gene lookup returns CDR1 LGHDT and CDR2 YNNKEL (reference sequence).

Ten or more counts support this clonotype. The chain has TRBV12-3 or TRBV12-4 and TRBJ2-5; D may match TRBD1 or TRBD2 (6 bases each). V was shortened by 1 base and J by 5 bases, with 17 bases between the two germline ends. The CDR3 contains 16 residues. The CDR3 nucleotides read TGTGCCAGCAGTTTAGAGGGGGGTATATCGGGGGAGACCCAGTACTTC. Amino acids: CASSLEGGISGETQYF.

This clonotype was observed at least ten times. V and J are TRBV5-1 and TRBJ2-7; D may match TRBD1 or TRBD2 (5 bases each). Germline CDR1 SGHRS, CDR2 YFSETQ. V shed 3 bases and J shed 3 bases, with 16 bases lying between them. CDR3 length equals 15 residues. The CDR3 DNA is TGCGCCAGCAGCTCAACCGGGACCGCCCTCTACGAGCAGTACTTC. Its protein is CASSSTGTALYEQYF. The entire variable domain, with the rest obtained from reference TRBV5-1 and TRBJ2-7, is as follows: KAGVTQTPRYLIKTRGQQVTLSCSPISGHRSVSWYQQTPGQGLQFLFEYFSETQRNKGNFPGRFSGRQFSNSRSEMNVSTLELGDSALYLCASSSTGTALYEQYFGPGTRLTVT.

Only a few counts were recorded for this clonotype. This chain uses TRBV12-3 or TRBV12-4 with TRBJ2-1, with 14 bases that match TRBD2. The CDR3 consists of 15 residues. The ends lost 6 bases at V and 9 bases at J; junction bases unmatched: 7. The CDR3 loop is CASRLTSGRAVEQFF. Written as DNA, the CDR3 is TGTGCCAGCAGACTGACTAGCGGGAGGGCCGTTGAGCAGTTCTTC.

This clonotype was observed many times. The chain uses TRBV12-3 or TRBV12-4 and TRBJ2-7; TRBD1 might be the D (6 bases). The length of the CDR3 is 14 residues. Trimming removed 3 bases at V and 6 bases at J, with 15 bases between. The CDR3 sequence is CASSFGQGIFEQYF. The DNA of the CDR3 is TGTGCCAGCAGTTTCGGGCAGGGGATCTTCGAGCAGTACTTC.

V gene TRBV24-1 combines with J gene TRBJ2-3; 8 nucleotides align to TRBD2. The V and J ends lost 5 bases and 5 bases, in that order; junction bases with no gene match: 20. Per germline, CDR1 KGHDR and CDR2 SFDVKD. The CDR3 loop spans 19 amino acids. CDR3 nucleotide sequence: TGTGCCACCAGTGCCCTTCCGGGACTAGGGGGGGGGCTGGGAGATACGCAGTATTTT. This translates into CATSALPGLGGGLGDTQYF.

This clonotype has a count of ten or more. In nucleotides, the CDR3 is TGTGCCAGCAGTTCCAATTTAGGACAGGGCCAAGAGACCCAGTACTTC. Translated, it gives CASSSNLGQGQETQYF. This chain connects TRBV28 to TRBJ2-5; 8 positions match TRBD1. V dropped 4 bases and J dropped 1; count of bases not matched to a gene: 8. Germline lookup yields CDR1 MDHEN and CDR2 SYDVKM. The CDR3 is 16 amino acids.

This clonotype was counted many times. V is TRBV28 and J is TRBJ1-1; tentative D call: TRBD1 (5 bases). The germline V and J ends were trimmed by 0 bases and 3 bases, with 11 bases remaining between them. Germline V gene data show CDR1 as MDHEN and CDR2 as SYDVKM. The CDR3 extends over 15 amino acids. CDR3 bases: TGTGCCAGCAGTTTATGGGGGGAGAGGGACACTGAAGCTTTCTTT. Protein product: CASSLWGERDTEAFF.

At least ten counts were recorded for this clonotype. The J gene is TRBJ2-3, the V gene TRBV27, with 9 nucleotides matching TRBD1. The germline V gene has CDR1 MNHEY and CDR2 SMNVEV (reference sequence). This CDR3 contains 16 residues. V shed 0 bases and J 5 bases; nucleotides not matched to a gene: 6. This CDR3 reads CASSLSNRGRVDTQYF. The CDR3 DNA is TGTGCCAGCAGTTTATCGAACAGGGGGCGCGTAGATACGCAGTATTTT.

CDR3 coding DNA: TGTGCCAGCAGCTTATACGCGCCCGATCAGCCCCAGCATTTT. Encoded protein: CASSLYAPDQPQHF. The gene calls are TRBV7-9 and TRBJ1-5; D unresolved. V shed 2 bases and J shed 5 bases, with 10 bases lying between them. Germline values: CDR1 SEHNR, CDR2 FQNEAQ (reference sequence). The CDR3 length is 14 residues.

This clonotype was observed a few times. The chain has TRBV19 and TRBJ2-1, with a possible D match to TRBD2 (6 bases). The germline V and J ends were trimmed by 6 bases and 7 bases, with 19 bases remaining between them. Germline V gene sequence: CDR1 LNHDA, CDR2 SQIVND (reference sequence). The CDR3 runs 15 residues. CDR3 sequence: CASRLVGGIGNEQFF. The CDR3, as DNA: TGTGCCAGTAGACTAGTGGGGGGAATTGGGAATGAGCAGTTCTTC.

V is TRBV20-1 and J is TRBJ2-3, with D unresolved. Germline V gene lookup returns CDR1 DFQATT and CDR2 SNEGSKA (reference sequence). CDR3 length: 14 residues. V was clipped by 0 bases and J by 2 bases, with 9 bases between them. The CDR3 sequence: CSARDLDTTDTQYF. The CDR3 coding sequence is TGCAGTGCTAGAGATCTGGATACCACAGATACGCAGTATTTT.